One sample yielded the 8 T cell receptor beta chains listed below, sequenced in a study of radiotherapy plus CTLA-4 blockade in lung cancer. Measured with immunoSEQ multiplex PCR; TCRdb has only the in-frame clones, and not every one. The sample holds tens of thousands of clones, 60% to 80% seen once. Specimen: peripheral blood, collected from a patient treated with radiotherapy plus ipilimumab. The receptors derive from a human donor with non-small cell lung cancer who had stable disease on radiotherapy plus ipilimumab.

The chain is built from TRBV7-2 and TRBJ1-1; D not resolved. Deletions cut 2 bases from V and 0 bases from J, with 4 bases between. Germline lookup yields CDR1 SGHTA and CDR2 FQGNSA. This CDR3 has 13 amino acids. The DNA for the CDR3 is TGTGCCAGCAGCTTATGGGTGAACACTGAAGCTTTCTTT. Its translation is CASSLWVNTEAFF.

The chain uses TRBV5-6 and TRBJ2-1, with 8 nucleotides matching TRBD1. There are 16 residues in the CDR3. Trimming cost V 1 base and J 4 bases; bases outside gene matches: 7. Germline V gives CDR1 SGHDT, CDR2 YYEEEE. The CDR3 DNA is TGTGCCAGCAGCTTGATGACGGACAGGGAATACAATGAGCAGTTCTTC. Translation gives CASSLMTDREYNEQFF.

This chain uses TRBV9 with TRBJ1-3, with unresolved D. Germline CDR1 and CDR2: SGDLS and YYNGEE. The CDR3 totals 13 residues. Trimming took 4 bases from V and 0 from J, leaving 5 bases between them. The CDR3 DNA reads TGTGCCAGCAGCTTCGGCTCTGGAAACACCATATATTTT. This encodes CASSFGSGNTIYF.

The gene calls are TRBV14 and TRBJ2-1; 7 bases are a match to TRBD1. Germline CDR1 and CDR2: SGHDN and FVKESK. V trimming: 1 base; J trimming: 12 bases; junction bases outside the gene matches: 9. This CDR3 contains 14 residues. The CDR3 protein is CASSQALQGIGQFF. As DNA, the CDR3 is TGTGCCAGCAGCCAAGCCCTACAGGGGATCGGGCAGTTCTTC.

CDR3 residues: CASSFGTAYEQYF. In nucleotides, the CDR3 is TGTGCCAGCAGCTTCGGGACAGCCTACGAGCAGTACTTC. The chain is built from TRBV7-6 and TRBJ2-7; 7 bases are a match to TRBD1. Losses at the gene ends were 3 bases for V and 2 bases for J; bases not matched to a gene: 1. CDR3 length: 13 residues. Germline CDR1 reads SGHVS; CDR2 reads FNYEAQ.

This clone was detected once. CDR3 sequence reads: CASSLTVNQPQHF. The CDR3 bases are TGTGCCAGCAGCTTGACAGTCAATCAGCCCCAGCATTTT. The chain joins TRBV7-2 to TRBJ1-5, with D possibly being TRBD1 (5 bases). V lost 3 bases and J 3 bases, leaving 6 bases between the germline ends. The CDR3 spans 13 residues. Germline CDR1 SGHTA, CDR2 FQGNSA.

V is TRBV27 and J is TRBJ1-3; D unclear. The CDR3 loop spans 17 amino acids. From germline, CDR1 is MNHEY and CDR2 SMNVEV (reference sequence). Trimming took off 1 base at V and 0 bases at J, with 13 bases between the two ends. The CDR3: CASSLFPPSSSGNTIYF. DNA of the CDR3: TGTGCCAGCAGTTTATTTCCCCCTTCCAGCTCTGGAAACACCATATATTTT.

The rearrangement joins TRBV27 to TRBJ1-3; D gene uncertain. CDR1 is MNHEY, CDR2 SMNVEV, per germline (reference sequence). The CDR3 covers 15 residues. The ends were cut back, 4 bases at V and 4 bases at J, with 14 bases in the middle. Written as DNA, the CDR3 is TGTGCCAGCAGTTCGGCCCAGTCGCTCGGAAACACCATATATTTT. Translation: CASSSAQSLGNTIYF.